The source of this T cell receptor (beta chain) is a study of T cells after posttransplantation cyclophosphamide (dated by TCRdb to the mid-2010s). The study in broad terms: Using TRB sequencing, the study followed how the T cell repertoire rebuilt after myeloablative bone marrow transplantation with posttransplantation cyclophosphamide given as GVHD prophylaxis. Samples from about 33 PTCy-treated patients, along with samples from around 16 of their related bone marrow donors, underwent antigen receptor sequencing. Blood from all 35 or so PTCy patients who had 1-year posttransplant specimens underwent TRB sequencing. In 3 patients, up to about 3 additional blood samples taken between 2 and 5.2 years after transplant also underwent TRB sequencing, as did pretransplant blood from several patients. Because TRA and TRB clonality correlated tightly in 8 to 10 samples, the subsequent TCR analyses were limited to TRB only. Public TRB sequences were searched against a database of over 3,500 sequences associated with responses to pathogens, tumor antigens, self-antigens and alloantigens.

What the treatment or condition label conveys for this sample: high-dose cyclophosphamide on days +3 and +4 as single-agent GVHD prophylaxis. Patients in the PTCy group got busulfan and fludarabine conditioning, a marrow graft from a related or unrelated donor, and cyclophosphamide on days +3 and +4. PTCy-treated patients came from a prospective multi-institutional clinical trial. Mononuclear cells from peripheral blood and bone marrow were separated by Ficoll-Hypaque density centrifugation and then cryopreserved. Sorting of CD4+ and CD8+ T cells, including naive and memory subsets, was performed by FACS on a FACSAria II. Regarding this clone: Its binding antigen is unknown. One base away there is no much larger clone; base qualities are not given.

TRB sequencing was run on genomic DNA with either the immunoSEQ assay at survey resolution or the hsTCRB kit. On the study's bioinformatics: The immunoSEQ software was used for initial read processing, and the LymphoSeq R package was used for repertoire analyses. Clonality was computed as 1 minus normalized Shannon entropy; Gini coefficient was also calculated for each TRB dataset. To infer phenotypes in unsorted samples, TRB sequences from sorted subsets of the recipient or donor were mapped onto the unsorted samples of the same recipient. TCRdb re-hosts the immuneACCESS table, in-frame sequences only. Its copies lack some clones; in the studies checked, an unresolved V gene accounts for under half of them, and the cause for the rest is not known. The V and J calls and clone size are taken from that table; D and trimming were inferred from the DNA. Across this sample there are approximately 17,000 clones, with 77% seen only once. The ten top clones hold roughly a third of the sample.

The CDR1 and CDR2 encoded by the germline V gene (reference sequence) are SGHAT and FQDESV. Counted from cysteine to phenylalanine, this CDR3 has 15 amino acids. The kept DNA is CDR3 alone, 45 bases in frame from the first base. Trimming accounts for 5 bases at V and 4 bases at J, while the number of junction bases matched to no gene is 7. General study outcomes and caveats: Across fewer than 50 patients, TRB clonality was highly associated with recipient CMV seropositivity and CMV reactivation, and diversity in PTCy patients was similar to diversity in CNI/methotrexate controls. Donor-recipient similarity was low at 1-2 months but increased during the first year, and donor CD8+ memory clones often dominated later blood repertoires. The TRB repertoires of T cells infiltrating skin or the GI tract showed only limited overlap with the TRB repertoires found in blood.

The chain employs TRBV11-1 and TRBJ2-3; TRBD1 agrees with 9 junctional bases. The sequenced sample was CD8+ T cells sorted from PBMCs, obtained 1,700 to 2,000 days after a stem cell transplant with posttransplant cyclophosphamide. This TCR came from a female patient aged 35-55 years who received an allogeneic stem cell transplant from a related donor, was CMV-positive, and had no GVHD. Once a transplant has taken place, some T cells may be donor derived. CDR3 reads: CASSDRDRAADTQYF. Here is the DNA: TGTGCCAGCAGCGACCGGGACAGGGCGGCAGATACGCAGTATTTT.